The clone carrying this T cell receptor beta chain has at least ten counts. Antigen specificity is unknown. The source of the sample is a study of blood T cells in healthy people across ages. Trimming at V came to 1 base and at J to 6 bases, leaving 5 bases not matched to a gene. The CDR3 runs 14 residues. Per the germline V gene, CDR1 is LGHDT and CDR2 is YNNKEL (reference sequence). Whole-study findings and limits: CMV status of donors was unknown, possibly confounding expanded clonotype changes.

Through a sample-barcoded 5' primer and a J-beta primer mix, a second PCR was run for roughly 6 to 11 cycles. A template-switch adaptor containing 12 random nucleotides labeled each cDNA molecule. TCRdb reanalysed the 5' RACE reads using MiXCR and keeps one entry per CDR3 protein. The data contain 600,000 or so distinct CDR3 sequences, about 30% of them singletons. Ten milliliters of peripheral blood were drawn from each donor into EDTA-treated tubes. The chain couples TRBV3-1 to TRBJ1-2, with 7 positions matching TRBD1. The specimen sequenced was blood. The receptor was derived from a woman older than 75 in good health. The CDR3 spells CASSQGQGLNGYTF. CDR3 DNA sequence: TGTGCCAGCAGCCAAGGACAGGGCTTAAATGGCTACACCTTC.